This entry describes one T cell receptor beta chain. This sample is part of a study of T cell responses to AZD1222 COVID-19 vaccine. This table comes from immunoSEQ multiplex PCR, and its TCRdb copy is limited to in-frame clones, with some not included. The data contain 30,000 to 35,000 clones, approximately 90% of them seen just once; the ten biggest clones take up 45% to 55%. The germline V gene encodes CDR1 MNHEY and CDR2 SVGAGI. The CDR3 contains 12 residues. The junction had 5 bases not matched to a gene; V was cut back by 11 bases and J by 8 bases. The gene calls are TRBV6-5 and TRBJ1-4; TRBD1 agrees at 10 bases. Sequenced material: peripheral blood, taken on day 0 of AZD1222 vaccination. The receptor was derived from an adult in good health. The CDR3 loop is CAGGTGVEKLFF. In DNA, the CDR3 is TGTGCCGGGGGGACAGGGGTCGAAAAACTGTTTTTT.